The clone carrying this T cell receptor beta chain occurred a few times. Antigen specificity is unknown. This specimen comes from a study of beta chain features in type 1 diabetes. Study as a whole: No patient-donor differences in age, gender, total cells or subset yield. Study findings and constraints: At VDJ recombination sites, type 1 diabetes patients had fewer insertions and more deleted nucleotides. All four CD4+ subsets of Type 1 diabetes patients contained TCRB CDR3s that were moderately but significantly shorter.

Expressed TCRB transcripts were sequenced because the entire RNA isolate underwent reverse transcription. Here immunoSEQ multiplex PCR was the method, and the copy in TCRdb shows in-frame clones only, minus some. The sample carries roughly 330,000 clones, roughly 14% recorded once. The trim removed 3 bases at V and 8 bases at J, leaving 8 bases unmatched. Germline CDR1 SGHDT, CDR2 YYEEEE. This CDR3 spans 15 amino acids. Sequencing input: naive CD4+ T cells from blood. The chain couples TRBV5-6 to TRBJ1-2; 12 bases align to TRBD1. This TCR was sampled from a woman aged 18-30 years with type 1 diabetes. The CDR3 is CASSWPGQGALGYTF. CDR3 nucleotide sequence: TGTGCCAGCAGCTGGCCGGGACAGGGGGCGCTCGGCTACACCTTC.